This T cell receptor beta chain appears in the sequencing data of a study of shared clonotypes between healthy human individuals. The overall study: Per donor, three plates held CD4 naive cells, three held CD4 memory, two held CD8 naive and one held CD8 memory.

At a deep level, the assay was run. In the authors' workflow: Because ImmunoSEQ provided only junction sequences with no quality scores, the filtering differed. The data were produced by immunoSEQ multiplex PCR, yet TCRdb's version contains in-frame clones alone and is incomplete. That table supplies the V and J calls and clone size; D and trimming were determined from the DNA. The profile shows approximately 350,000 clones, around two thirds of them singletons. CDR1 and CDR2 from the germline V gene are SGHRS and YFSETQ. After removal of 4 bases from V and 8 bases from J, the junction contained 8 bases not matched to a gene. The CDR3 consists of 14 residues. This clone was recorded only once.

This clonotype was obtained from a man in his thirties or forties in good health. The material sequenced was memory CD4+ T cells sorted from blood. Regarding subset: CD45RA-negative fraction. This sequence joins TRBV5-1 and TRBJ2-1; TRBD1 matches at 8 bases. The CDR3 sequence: CASSTRTGQDEQFF. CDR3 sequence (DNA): TGCGCCAGCAGCACCAGGACAGGGCAGGATGAGCAGTTCTTC.